Given below is one T cell receptor (beta chain) in context. The V gene's germline CDR1 is SGHRS and CDR2 YFSETQ. The CDR3 runs 17 residues. V lost 0 bases and J 2 bases, leaving 17 bases between the germline ends. These data belong to a study of shared clonotypes between healthy human individuals. Per the study methods: ImmunoSEQ only sent back junction sequences with no quality scores, so filtering was done differently. Measured with immunoSEQ multiplex PCR; TCRdb has only the in-frame clones, and not every one. V and J calls and clone size are as listed in that table; D and trimming were resolved from the DNA. Of about 700,000 clones listed, roughly nine tenths are singletons. Naive CD8 cells lacked CD45RO, underwent positive selection for CCR7 and left out terminally differentiated effector memory CD45RA+ cells. The study drew its donors from healthy HIV-negative adults without recent acute infections or vaccinations. Donors, without exception, were Caucasian adults residing in Nashville, Tennessee.

This chain connects TRBV5-1 to TRBJ2-5; a weak D match, TRBD1 (6 bases). Material: naive CD8+ T cells sorted from blood. The TCR originated in a man aged 30 to 45 in good health. As DNA, the CDR3 is TGCGCCAGCAGCTTGGCCGACGGGACACCACTACAAGAGACCCAGTACTTC. Its protein product is CASSLADGTPLQETQYF.